The rows below give T cell receptor beta chains drawn from one sample of a study of cytomegalovirus exposure and HLA in healthy donors. Data came from immunoSEQ multiplex PCR; TCRdb stores just in-frame clones and leaves some out. The sample is made up of 100,000 to 150,000 clones, and the top ten hold around 2.4% of it. Sequenced sample: PBMCs. These receptors were taken from a man in his forties in good health and CMV-seronegative. The CDR3 runs from the conserved cysteine through the conserved F or W. The order of the fields is D gene, J gene, V gene, CDR3 protein, CDR3 DNA. D genes are given only for firm matches.

D: TRBD1; J: TRBJ1-2; V: TRBV28; CDR3: CASSLRDRLNYGYTF; DNA: TGTGCCAGCAGTCTCCGGGACAGGCTTAACTATGGCTACACCTTC
D: -; J: TRBJ2-7; V: TRBV6-1; CDR3: CASSVTGLLSYEQYF; DNA: TGTGCCAGCAGTGTAACGGGTCTCCTCTCCTACGAGCAGTACTTC
D: TRBD1; J: TRBJ2-7; V: TRBV11-3; CDR3: CASSPRTGNSYEQYF; DNA: TGTGCCAGCAGCCCTCGGACAGGGAATTCGTACGAGCAGTACTTC
D: -; J: TRBJ1-2; V: TRBV7-9; CDR3: CASSTGQGGYTF; DNA: TGTGCCAGCAGCACAGGCCAGGGTGGCTACACCTTC
D: -; J: TRBJ2-1; V: TRBV5-8; CDR3: CASSLVESSYNEQFF; DNA: TGTGCCAGCAGCTTGGTGGAGAGCTCCTACAATGAGCAGTTCTTC
D: -; J: TRBJ1-4; V: TRBV6-5; CDR3: CASSRTSTDNEKLFF; DNA: TGTGCCAGCAGCCGAACATCAACAGATAATGAAAAACTGTTTTTT
D: -; J: TRBJ2-5; V: TRBV4-1; CDR3: CASSQVRTFQETQYF; DNA: TGCGCCAGCAGCCAAGTGAGGACTTTCCAAGAGACCCAGTACTTC
D: -; J: TRBJ2-1; V: TRBV4-2; CDR3: CASSPHPLVPLNEQFF; DNA: TGTGCCAGCAGCCCGCACCCCCTAGTGCCCCTCAATGAGCAGTTCTTC
D: -; J: TRBJ2-2; V: TRBV12-5; CDR3: CASGGANTGELFF; DNA: TGTGCTAGCGGAGGCGCGAACACCGGGGAGCTGTTTTTT
D: TRBD2; J: TRBJ2-1; V: TRBV6-1; CDR3: CASGRRGDYNEQFF; DNA: TGTGCCAGCGGCCGGCGGGGGGACTACAATGAGCAGTTCTTC
D: -; J: TRBJ2-5; V: TRBV6-5; CDR3: CASRRRTADVTQYF; DNA: TGTGCCAGCAGGCGCCGGACAGCCGATGTGACCCAGTACTTC
D: TRBD2; J: TRBJ2-1; V: TRBV2; CDR3: CASSGEGGYNEQFF; DNA: TGTGCCAGCAGTGGGGAGGGCGGGTACAATGAGCAGTTCTTC
D: TRBD2; J: TRBJ2-6; V: TRBV5-5; CDR3: CASSSSGSWSGANVLTF; DNA: TGTGCCAGCAGCTCTAGCGGGAGCTGGTCCGGGGCCAACGTCCTGACTTTC
D: -; J: TRBJ2-7; V: TRBV30; CDR3: CAWSLKTGLGRNEQYF; DNA: TGTGCCTGGTCCCTCAAGACGGGACTTGGAAGGAACGAGCAGTACTTC
D: -; J: TRBJ1-1; V: TRBV11-1; CDR3: CASSPGHWNTEAFF; DNA: TGTGCCAGCAGTCCGGGACATTGGAACACTGAAGCTTTCTTT
D: -; J: TRBJ2-3; V: TRBV27; CDR3: CASSFGGLDGQYF; DNA: TGTGCCAGCAGTTTTGGAGGGCTTGACGGGCAGTATTTT
D: TRBD2; J: TRBJ2-7; V: TRBV18; CDR3: CASSPKGGRADEQYF; DNA: TGTGCCAGCTCACCCAAGGGCGGGAGGGCCGACGAGCAGTACTTC
D: TRBD2; J: TRBJ2-7; V: TRBV27; CDR3: CASKAAGVHSYEQYF; DNA: TGTGCCAGCAAAGCAGCGGGAGTTCACTCCTACGAGCAGTACTTC
D: -; J: TRBJ2-2; V: TRBV7-8; CDR3: CASSLFPAGTGELFF; DNA: TGTGCCAGCAGCTTATTCCCGGCGGGCACCGGGGAGCTGTTTTTT
D: TRBD2; J: TRBJ2-3; V: TRBV4-2; CDR3: CASSQDSGLETDTQYF; DNA: TGTGCCAGCAGCCAAGATTCGGGACTAGAAACAGATACGCAGTATTTT
D: TRBD2; J: TRBJ2-7; V: TRBV7-8; CDR3: CASSLVLAGAFYEQYF; DNA: TGTGCCAGCAGCTTAGTTCTGGCGGGAGCTTTCTACGAGCAGTACTTC
D: -; J: TRBJ1-1; V: TRBV29-1; CDR3: CSVERQPRTEAFF; DNA: TGCAGCGTTGAACGACAGCCACGAACTGAAGCTTTCTTT